The T cell receptor beta chain under discussion was sequenced for a study of blood T cell repertoires in COVID-19. The CDR3 contains 15 residues. Germline values: CDR1 SQVTM, CDR2 ANQGSEA. J gave up 3 bases and V 5 bases, and 7 bases lay outside the gene matches. Libraries were prepared by immunoSEQ multiplex PCR; TCRdb keeps only in-frame clonotypes and omits some of them. The table has some 400,000 clones, 81% seen once. V and J are TRBV29-1 and TRBJ1-2, with 12 bases that match TRBD1. The clonotype was recovered from a human donor with acute or convalescent COVID-19. The donor label of this sample is uncertain. Input material: peripheral blood. Written as DNA, the CDR3 is TGCAGCGTTAGCTCCGGGACAGGGGGCTACTATGGCTACACCTTC. Protein product: CSVSSGTGGYYGYTF.